This T cell receptor beta chain was identified in a study of T cell repertoires in cytomegalovirus infection. Germline-derived CDR1 and CDR2 are MNHEY and SVGAGI. This CDR3 has 14 amino acids. With 2 bases clipped from V and 8 bases from J, the junction kept 8 bases outside the gene matches. MiXCR was run by TCRdb on the reads, yielding one entry per CDR3 protein. This repertoire shows more than 350,000 distinct CDR3 sequences, 25% to 40% found once; its top ten account for roughly an eighth. This clonotype was seen only a few times. The J gene is TRBJ1-1, the V gene TRBV6-5; TRBD1 matches at 7 bases. Sequencing input: PBMCs. This clonotype originated in a human donor in good health (CMV status not recorded). Some clones in this sample may be carry-over from other donors' samples. CDR3 nucleotides: TGTGCCAGCAGTTACGACAGGGTCAGACCCGAAGCTTTCTTT. Translation: CASSYDRVRPEAFF.